This T cell receptor (beta chain) appears in the sequencing data of a study of T cell repertoires in cytomegalovirus infection. Background on the study: Indications of both CMV infection and matching HLA type were provided by public TCR beta signatures. General study results and limits: Carriers of CMV and the relevant HLA type were discriminated by public TCR beta frequency. Dominating the ex vivo response were TCR beta clonotypes that were CMV-specific and HLA-C-restricted.

The CDR3 contains 16 residues. The trim removed 4 bases at V and 6 bases at J, leaving 8 bases unmatched. Per germline, CDR1 MNHEY and CDR2 SMNVEV (reference sequence). MiXCR, run by TCRdb on the reads, gives a single entry per CDR3 protein. The sample contains nearly 650,000 distinct CDR3 sequences, around 24% of which appear only once. There are many counts of this clonotype. Its antigen is not known. This TCR was recovered from a human donor in good health (CMV status not recorded). Some clones in this sample may be carry-over from other donors' samples. The material sequenced was CD8+ T cells from PBMCs. The chain employs TRBV27 and TRBJ2-7; TRBD2 matches 14 bases. In DNA form, the CDR3 reads TGTGCCAGCAGTTCGCGACTAGCGGGGGGGCCAATCGAGCAGTACTTC. This sequence encodes CASSSRLAGGPIEQYF.